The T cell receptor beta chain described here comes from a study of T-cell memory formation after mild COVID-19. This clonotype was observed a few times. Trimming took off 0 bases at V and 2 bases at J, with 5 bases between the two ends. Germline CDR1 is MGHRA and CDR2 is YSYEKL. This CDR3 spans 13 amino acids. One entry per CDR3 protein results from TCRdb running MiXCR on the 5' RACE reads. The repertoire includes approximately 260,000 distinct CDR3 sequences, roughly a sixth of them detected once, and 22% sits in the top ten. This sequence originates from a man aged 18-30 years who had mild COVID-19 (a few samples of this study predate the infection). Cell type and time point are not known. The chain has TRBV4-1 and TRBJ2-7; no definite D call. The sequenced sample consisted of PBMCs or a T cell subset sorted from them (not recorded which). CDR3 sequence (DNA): TGCGCCAGCAGCCAAGAGTGGGCCTACGAGCAGTACTTC. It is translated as CASSQEWAYEQYF.